These 18 T cell receptor beta chains share one sample of origin, sequenced in a study of beta chain features in type 1 diabetes. Findings and caveats of the study: Type 1 diabetes patients showed a moderate but significant shortening of TCRB CDR3s in all four CD4+ subsets.

The isolated RNA, all of it, was reverse transcribed, so expressed TCRB transcripts were what got sequenced. Clones were read by immunoSEQ multiplex PCR, and TCRdb kept only the in-frame ones, dropping some. This sample carries hundreds of thousands of clones, approximately 11% of them seen once, and the ten largest clones take around 0.018%. Their antigens are not known. Sequencing was done on a sample of naive CD4+ T cells from blood. The receptors stem from a young man with type 1 diabetes.

This clone was found a few times. The chain recombines TRBV7-2 with TRBJ1-2; 7 bases match TRBD1. Unmatched junction bases numbered 2, after V lost 1 base and J lost 6 bases. There are 13 residues in the CDR3. CDR1 and CDR2 (germline): SGHTA, FQGNSA. The CDR3 DNA reads as TGTGCCAGCAGCTTAGGAGGGGGCGATGGCTACACCTTC. It yields the protein CASSLGGGDGYTF.

In DNA form, the CDR3 reads TGTGCCAGCAGCCCAGAAGGAAGGGGAACCTATGGCTACACCTTC. Amino acid sequence: CASSPEGRGTYGYTF. The J gene is TRBJ1-2, the V gene TRBV4-2; perhaps TRBD1 as D (5 bases). The V end lost 4 bases, the J end lost 4 bases, and 16 bases lay between the germline ends. The germline V gene encodes CDR1 LGHNA and CDR2 YNFKEQ. The CDR3 loop spans 15 amino acids.

The chain is built from TRBV5-6 and TRBJ1-1, with D possibly being TRBD1 (5 bases). Germline values: CDR1 SGHDT, CDR2 YYEEEE. This CDR3 comprises 15 residues. The V gene lost 0 bases and the J gene lost 4 bases, with 13 bases spanning the gap. The CDR3 loop reads CASSLGVRGITEAFF. The DNA for the CDR3 is TGTGCCAGCAGCTTGGGAGTCCGGGGGATCACTGAAGCTTTCTTT.

Only a few counts were recorded for this clone. J is TRBJ2-3 and V is TRBV4-1; 8 nucleotides match TRBD1. The V segment lost 1 base and the J segment 4 bases; nucleotides outside the gene matches: 1. The length of the CDR3 is 14 residues. The germline CDR1 and CDR2 sequences are MGHRA and YSYEKL. CDR3 region: CASSQATGADTQYF. The CDR3 DNA reads TGCGCCAGCAGCCAAGCGACAGGGGCAGATACGCAGTATTTT.

V and J are TRBV7-2 and TRBJ1-5; a weak D match, TRBD1 (5 bases). Germline V lookup: CDR1 SGHTA, CDR2 FQGNSA. The V gene lost 2 bases and the J gene lost 3 bases, with 8 bases spanning the gap. The CDR3 loop spans 14 amino acids. CDR3 bases: TGTGCCAGCAGCTTACAGGGTCCCAATCAGCCCCAGCATTTT. This codes for CASSLQGPNQPQHF.

This clone occurred a few times. This rearrangement joins TRBV28 to TRBJ2-3; no clear D. The CDR3 length is 12 residues. Trimming cost V 2 bases and J 6 bases, with 6 bases left between them. Germline V gives CDR1 MDHEN, CDR2 SYDVKM. Written as DNA, the CDR3 is TGTGCCAGCAGTTTAGCGGTGGATACGCAGTATTTT. This encodes CASSLAVDTQYF.

This clone was picked up a small number of times. This chain joins TRBV28 and TRBJ1-2, with TRBD1 identical over 10 bases. CDR3 length: 15 residues. The V gene's germline CDR1 is MDHEN and CDR2 SYDVKM. The CDR3 DNA reads as TGTGCTTTTGGTCCGGCCGGGACAGGGGACTATGGCTACACCTTC. It yields the protein CAFGPAGTGDYGYTF.

V usage is TRBV6-5 and J usage is TRBJ2-1; 9 bases fit TRBD2. Per the germline V gene, CDR1 is MNHEY and CDR2 is SVGAGI. V shed 2 bases, J shed 10 bases, and the junction held 9 bases outside the gene matches. CDR3 length: 15 residues. Written as DNA, the CDR3 is TGTGCCAGCAGTTACGTGGCTAGCGGGGTGGGGGAGCAGTTCTTC. Amino acids: CASSYVASGVGEQFF.

This clone has just a few counts. The chain carries TRBV7-9 and TRBJ2-3; a possible D gene is TRBD1 (6 bases). Trimming cost V 5 bases and J 5 bases, with 14 bases left between them. This CDR3 spans 14 amino acids. Germline CDR1 is SEHNR and CDR2 is FQNEAQ (reference sequence). The CDR3 loop is CASSTRDTGDTQYF. DNA for the CDR3: TGTGCCAGCAGCACCCGGGACACCGGAGATACGCAGTATTTT.

The J gene is TRBJ1-4, the V gene TRBV30; 7 bases match TRBD1. The V gene's germline CDR1 is GTSNPN and CDR2 SVGIG (reference sequence). After removal of 8 bases from V and 4 bases from J, the junction contained 4 bases not matched to a gene. The CDR3 extends over 12 amino acids. The CDR3 region is CAGRDSNEKLFF. For the CDR3, the DNA is TGTGCCGGTCGGGACAGTAATGAAAAACTGTTTTTT.

In its sample, this clone was seen a few times. The V and J genes are TRBV11-2 and TRBJ2-6; 10 bases agree with TRBD1. Germline V gene lookup returns CDR1 SGHAT and CDR2 FQNNGV. The CDR3 is made up of 17 amino acids. Trimming took 6 bases from V and 0 from J; bases not matched to a gene: 5. CDR3 coding DNA: TGTGCCAGCAGACCTAGGACAGGGGGCTCTGGGGCCAACGTCCTGACTTTC. Translating it yields CASRPRTGGSGANVLTF.

The chain recombines TRBV18 with TRBJ2-2; 9 nucleotides agree with TRBD1. In germline, CDR1 is KGHSH, CDR2 LQKENI. This CDR3 has 17 amino acids. Unmatched junction bases numbered 11, after V lost 3 bases and J lost 6 bases. The DNA of the CDR3 is TGTGCCAGCTCACCGAGGACAGGGGACGGTTTCGCCGGGGAGCTGTTTTTT. It encodes CASSPRTGDGFAGELFF.

This clone was found a few times. This chain joins TRBV14 and TRBJ1-6; D is unclear. CDR3 size: 14 residues. With 1 base removed from V and 7 bases from J, the gap between germline ends came to 8 bases. Germline CDR1 SGHDN, CDR2 FVKESK. DNA for the CDR3: TGTGCCAGCAGCCAAGGGGCCGCCAATTCACCCCTCCACTTT. Translated, it gives CASSQGAANSPLHF.

The genes are TRBV27 and TRBJ2-5; 7 bases align to TRBD2. J lost 5 bases, V lost 3 bases, and 3 bases had no gene match. This CDR3 contains 13 residues. From germline, CDR1 is MNHEY and CDR2 SMNVEV (reference sequence). CDR3 DNA sequence: TGTGCCAGCAGTTTCGGGAGGCGGGAGACCCAGTACTTC. This gives the protein CASSFGRRETQYF.

The gene calls are TRBV18 and TRBJ2-1, with D possibly being TRBD2 (6 bases). V was clipped by 2 bases and J by 7 bases, with 15 bases between them. Germline values: CDR1 KGHSH, CDR2 LQKENI. This CDR3 contains 15 residues. The DNA of the CDR3 is TGTGCCAGCTCACCAGGTTTCACCAGCGGGAATGAGCAGTTCTTC. Amino acid sequence: CASSPGFTSGNEQFF.

This clone was seen a few times. The chain recombines TRBV5-4 with TRBJ1-6; TRBD1 aligns across 10 bases. This CDR3 is built from 17 residues. Germline CDR1 and CDR2: SGHNT and YYREEE (reference sequence). Losses at the gene ends were 4 bases for V and 10 bases for J; bases not matched to a gene: 14. CDR3 region: CASSQDAKGQGNSPLHF. The CDR3 DNA reads TGTGCCAGCAGCCAAGATGCAAAGGGACAGGGGAACTCACCCCTCCACTTT.

The CDR3 sequence: CASSRGRGTEAFF. The CDR3 bases are TGTGCCAGCAGCCGTGGGCGGGGCACTGAAGCTTTCTTT. V gene TRBV5-6 combines with J gene TRBJ1-1, with no clear D. The V end lost 4 bases, the J end lost 4 bases, and 11 bases lay between the germline ends. CDR3 size: 13 residues. Per the germline V gene, CDR1 is SGHDT and CDR2 is YYEEEE.

This clone came up a few times. CDR3 DNA sequence: TGTGCCAGCAGCTTAATTACTGGGGGCCCCAATGAGCAGTTCTTC. Translation: CASSLITGGPNEQFF. V and J are TRBV7-2 and TRBJ2-1, with D tentatively TRBD1 (6 bases). The CDR3 spans 15 residues. CDR1 is SGHTA and CDR2 is FQGNSA in the germline V gene. V was shortened by 2 bases and J by 6 bases, with 14 bases between the two germline ends. Full variable domain (rest looked up from reference TRBV7-2 and TRBJ2-1): GAGVSQSPSNKVTEKGKDVELRCDPISGHTALYWYRQSLGQGLEFLIYFQGNSAPDKSGLPSDRFSAERTGGSVSTLTIQRTQQEDSAVYLCASSLITGGPNEQFFGPGTRLTVL.